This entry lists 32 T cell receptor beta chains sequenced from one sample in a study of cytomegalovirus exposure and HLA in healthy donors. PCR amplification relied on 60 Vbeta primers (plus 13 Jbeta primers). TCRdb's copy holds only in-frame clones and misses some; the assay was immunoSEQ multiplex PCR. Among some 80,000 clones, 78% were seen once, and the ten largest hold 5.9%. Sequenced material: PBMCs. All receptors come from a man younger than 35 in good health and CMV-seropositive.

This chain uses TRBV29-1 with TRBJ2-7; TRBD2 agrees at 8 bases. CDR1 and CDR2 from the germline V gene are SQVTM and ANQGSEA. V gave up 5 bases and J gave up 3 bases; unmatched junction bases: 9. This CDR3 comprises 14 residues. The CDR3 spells CSVCLGGEGYEQYF. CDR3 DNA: TGCAGCGTTTGCCTCGGGGGGGAGGGCTACGAGCAGTACTTC.

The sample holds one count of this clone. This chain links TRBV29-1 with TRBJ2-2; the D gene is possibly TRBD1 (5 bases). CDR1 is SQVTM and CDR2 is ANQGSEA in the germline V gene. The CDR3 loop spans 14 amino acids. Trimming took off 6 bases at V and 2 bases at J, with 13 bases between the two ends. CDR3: CSVQGRTNTGELFF. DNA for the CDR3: TGCAGCGTCCAGGGCAGGACCAACACCGGGGAGCTGTTTTTT.

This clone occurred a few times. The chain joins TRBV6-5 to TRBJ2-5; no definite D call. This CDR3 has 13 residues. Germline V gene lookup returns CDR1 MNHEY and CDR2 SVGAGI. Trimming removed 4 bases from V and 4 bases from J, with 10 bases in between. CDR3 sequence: CASSSTRRETQYF. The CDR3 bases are TGTGCCAGCAGTTCCACGAGGAGAGAGACCCAGTACTTC.

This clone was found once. DNA for the CDR3: TGTGCCAGCAGCCCCGGGGGGGAGTACGAGCAGTACTTC. Amino acid sequence: CASSPGGEYEQYF. This chain links TRBV5-6 with TRBJ2-7; TRBD2 aligns across 8 bases. Trimming cost V 4 bases and J 4 bases; bases outside gene matches: 4. This CDR3 region has 13 residues. Germline CDR1 is SGHDT and CDR2 is YYEEEE.

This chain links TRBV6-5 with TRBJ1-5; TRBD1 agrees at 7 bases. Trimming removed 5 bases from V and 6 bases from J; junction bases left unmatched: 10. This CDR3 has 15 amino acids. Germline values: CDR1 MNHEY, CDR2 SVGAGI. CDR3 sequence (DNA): TGTGCCAGCAGTCAGGGGGTCCGGGGGAGTCAGCCCCAGCATTTT. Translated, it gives CASSQGVRGSQPQHF.

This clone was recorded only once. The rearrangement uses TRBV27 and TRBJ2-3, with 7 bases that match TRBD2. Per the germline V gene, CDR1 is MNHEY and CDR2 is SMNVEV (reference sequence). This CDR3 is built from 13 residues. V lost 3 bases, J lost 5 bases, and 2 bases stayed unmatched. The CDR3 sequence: CASSFWGGDTQYF. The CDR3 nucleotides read TGTGCCAGCAGTTTTTGGGGGGGAGATACGCAGTATTTT.

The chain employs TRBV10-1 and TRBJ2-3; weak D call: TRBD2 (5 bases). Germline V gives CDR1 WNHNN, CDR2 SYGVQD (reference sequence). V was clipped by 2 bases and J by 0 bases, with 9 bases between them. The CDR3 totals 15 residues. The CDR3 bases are TGCGCCAGCAGTGAGCTAGCAGGTAGCACAGATACGCAGTATTTT. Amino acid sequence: CASSELAGSTDTQYF.

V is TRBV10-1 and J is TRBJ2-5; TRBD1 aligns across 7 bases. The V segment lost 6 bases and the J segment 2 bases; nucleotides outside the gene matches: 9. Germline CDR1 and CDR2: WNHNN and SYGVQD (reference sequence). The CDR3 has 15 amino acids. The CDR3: CASSAGTATQETQYF. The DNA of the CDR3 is TGCGCCAGCAGCGCCGGGACAGCTACGCAAGAGACCCAGTACTTC.

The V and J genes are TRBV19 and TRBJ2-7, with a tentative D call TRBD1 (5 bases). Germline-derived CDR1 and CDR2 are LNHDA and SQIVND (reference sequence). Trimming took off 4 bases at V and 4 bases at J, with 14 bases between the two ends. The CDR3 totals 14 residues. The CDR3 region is CASSNQGNSYEQYF. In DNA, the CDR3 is TGTGCCAGTAGTAATCAGGGAAATAGTTACGAGCAGTACTTC. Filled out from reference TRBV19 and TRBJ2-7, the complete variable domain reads DGGITQSPKYLFRKEGQNVTLSCEQNLNHDAMYWYRQDPGQGLRLIYYSQIVNDFQKGDIAEGYSVSREKKESFPLTVTSAQKNPTAFYLCASSNQGNSYEQYFGPGTRLTVT.

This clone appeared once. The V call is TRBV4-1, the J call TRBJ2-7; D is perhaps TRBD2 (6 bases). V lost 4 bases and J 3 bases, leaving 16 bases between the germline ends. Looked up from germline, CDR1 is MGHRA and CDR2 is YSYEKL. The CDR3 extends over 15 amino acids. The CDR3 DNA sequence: TGCGCCAGCAGCCTCCGACTAGGGGAGAGCTACGAGCAGTACTTC. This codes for CASSLRLGESYEQYF.

This CDR3 reads CASSQETAIATDTQYF. CDR3 DNA sequence: TGTGCCAGCAGCCAAGAGACGGCGATAGCAACAGATACGCAGTATTTT. This chain uses TRBV14 with TRBJ2-3, with D hard to call. CDR3 length: 16 residues. V lost 0 bases, J lost 3 bases, and 13 bases lay in between. The germline gives CDR1 SGHDN, CDR2 FVKESK.

CDR3 in DNA: TGCGCCAGCAGCTTGCCTTCGACTCTTGGCGGCTACACCTTC. Translation gives CASSLPSTLGGYTF. V and J are TRBV5-1 and TRBJ1-2; no definite D call. The V gene lost 1 base and the J gene lost 8 bases, with 15 bases spanning the gap. Germline CDR1 and CDR2: SGHRS and YFSETQ. The CDR3 runs to 14 residues.

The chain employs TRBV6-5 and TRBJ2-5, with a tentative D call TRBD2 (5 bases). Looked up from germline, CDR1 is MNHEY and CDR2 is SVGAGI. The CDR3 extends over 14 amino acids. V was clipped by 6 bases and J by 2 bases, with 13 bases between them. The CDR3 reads CASRAVWEQETQYF. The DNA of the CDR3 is TGTGCCAGCAGGGCCGTTTGGGAGCAAGAGACCCAGTACTTC.

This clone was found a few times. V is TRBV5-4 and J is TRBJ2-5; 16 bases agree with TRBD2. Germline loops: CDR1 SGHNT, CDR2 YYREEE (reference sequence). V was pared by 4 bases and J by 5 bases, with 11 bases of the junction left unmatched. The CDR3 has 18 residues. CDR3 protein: CASSLPPGLAGGKETQYF. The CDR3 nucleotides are TGTGCCAGCAGCCTACCACCGGGACTAGCGGGAGGGAAGGAGACCCAGTACTTC.

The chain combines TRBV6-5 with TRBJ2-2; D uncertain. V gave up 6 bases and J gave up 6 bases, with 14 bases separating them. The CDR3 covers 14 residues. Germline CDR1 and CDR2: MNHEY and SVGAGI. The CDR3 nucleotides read TGTGCCAGCAGGTTGCAAACTTTTTCCGGGGAGCTGTTTTTT. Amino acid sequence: CASRLQTFSGELFF.

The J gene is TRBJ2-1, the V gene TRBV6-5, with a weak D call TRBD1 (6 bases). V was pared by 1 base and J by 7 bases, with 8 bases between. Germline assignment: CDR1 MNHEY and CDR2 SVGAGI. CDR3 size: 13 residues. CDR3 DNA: TGTGCCAGCAGTTACTATCAGGGGAATGAGCAGTTCTTC. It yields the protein CASSYYQGNEQFF.

CDR3: CSVASGTSYNEQFF. In DNA, the CDR3 is TGCAGCGTAGCTAGCGGGACCTCCTACAATGAGCAGTTCTTC. V gene TRBV29-1 combines with J gene TRBJ2-1, with 9 bases fitting TRBD2. The V gene end was trimmed by 6 bases and the J gene end by 0 bases; junction bases not matched to a gene: 3. This CDR3 is built from 14 residues. Per the germline V gene, CDR1 is SQVTM and CDR2 is ANQGSEA.

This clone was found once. As DNA, the CDR3 is TGTGCCAGCAGCCCTCTTGGGACTAGCTCCTACAATGAGCAGTTCTTC. Amino acids: CASSPLGTSSYNEQFF. The chain carries TRBV5-6 and TRBJ2-1, with 8 bases aligning to TRBD2. The CDR3 is made up of 16 amino acids. Germline V gene lookup returns CDR1 SGHDT and CDR2 YYEEEE. Germline trimming cut 4 bases from V and 0 bases from J; bases unmatched to any gene: 6.

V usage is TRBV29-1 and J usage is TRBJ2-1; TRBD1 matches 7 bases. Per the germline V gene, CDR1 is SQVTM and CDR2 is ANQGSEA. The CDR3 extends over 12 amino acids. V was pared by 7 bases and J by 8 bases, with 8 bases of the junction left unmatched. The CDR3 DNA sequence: TGCAGCGGCCTATCGACAGGGTATGAGCAGTTCTTC. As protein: CSGLSTGYEQFF.

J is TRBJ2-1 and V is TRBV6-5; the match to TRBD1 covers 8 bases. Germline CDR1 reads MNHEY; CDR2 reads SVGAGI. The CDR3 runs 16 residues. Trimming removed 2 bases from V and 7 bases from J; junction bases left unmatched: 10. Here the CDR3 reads CASSYEARGPSNEQFF. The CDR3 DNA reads TGTGCCAGCAGTTACGAGGCCAGGGGGCCGTCAAATGAGCAGTTCTTC.

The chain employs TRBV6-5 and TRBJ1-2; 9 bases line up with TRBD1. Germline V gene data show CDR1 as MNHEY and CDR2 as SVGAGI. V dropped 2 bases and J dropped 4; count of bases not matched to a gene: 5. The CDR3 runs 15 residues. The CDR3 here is CASSYRGQGRYGYTF. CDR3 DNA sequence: TGTGCCAGCAGTTACCGAGGACAGGGGCGCTATGGCTACACCTTC.

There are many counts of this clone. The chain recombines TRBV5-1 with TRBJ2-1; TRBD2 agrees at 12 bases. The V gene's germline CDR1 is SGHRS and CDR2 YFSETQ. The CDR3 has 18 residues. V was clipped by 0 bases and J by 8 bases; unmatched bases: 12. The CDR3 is CASSLDGLGWTSGDEQFF. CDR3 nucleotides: TGCGCCAGCAGCTTGGACGGTCTCGGCTGGACTAGCGGGGATGAGCAGTTCTTC.

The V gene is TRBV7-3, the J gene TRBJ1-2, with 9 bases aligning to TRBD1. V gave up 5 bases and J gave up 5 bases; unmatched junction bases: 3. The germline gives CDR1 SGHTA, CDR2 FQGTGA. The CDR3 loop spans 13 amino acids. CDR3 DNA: TGTGCCAGCAGCCAGGGGACAGGGTATGGCTACACCTTC. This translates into CASSQGTGYGYTF.

The CDR3 nucleotides read TGCAGCGGGAGGGCAGATACGCAGTATTTT. Its protein is CSGRADTQYF. The V call is TRBV29-1, the J call TRBJ2-3; tentatively, D is TRBD2 (6 bases). The V and J ends lost 7 bases and 4 bases respectively, with 6 bases between them. The CDR3 is 10 amino acids. Per germline, CDR1 SQVTM and CDR2 ANQGSEA.

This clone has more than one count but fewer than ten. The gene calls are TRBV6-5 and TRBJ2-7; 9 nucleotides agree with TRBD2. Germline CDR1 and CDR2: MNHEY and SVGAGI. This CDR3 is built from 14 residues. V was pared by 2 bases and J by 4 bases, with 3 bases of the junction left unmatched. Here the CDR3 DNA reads TGTGCCAGCAGTTACGCGGGGGGGGGTTACGAGCAGTACTTC. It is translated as CASSYAGGGYEQYF.

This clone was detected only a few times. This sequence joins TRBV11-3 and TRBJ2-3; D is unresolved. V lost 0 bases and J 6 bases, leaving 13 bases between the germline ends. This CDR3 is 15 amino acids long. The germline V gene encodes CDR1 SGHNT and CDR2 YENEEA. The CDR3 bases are TGTGCCAGCAGCTTAGATTCGCTAGATCGGGATACGCAGTATTTT. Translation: CASSLDSLDRDTQYF. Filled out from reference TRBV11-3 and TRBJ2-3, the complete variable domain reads EAGVVQSPRYKIIEKKQPVAFWCNPISGHNTLYWYLQNLGQGPELLIRYENEEAVDDSQLPKDRFSAERLKGVDSTLKIQPAELGDSAVYLCASSLDSLDRDTQYFGPGTRLTVL.

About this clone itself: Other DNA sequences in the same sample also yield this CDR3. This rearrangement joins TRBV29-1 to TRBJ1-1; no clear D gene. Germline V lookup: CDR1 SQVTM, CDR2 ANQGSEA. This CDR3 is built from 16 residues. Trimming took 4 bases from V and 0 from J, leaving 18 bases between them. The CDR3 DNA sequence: TGCAGCGTTGCAACGACACGAGGGCCCTTGAACACTGAAGCTTTCTTT. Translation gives CSVATTRGPLNTEAFF.

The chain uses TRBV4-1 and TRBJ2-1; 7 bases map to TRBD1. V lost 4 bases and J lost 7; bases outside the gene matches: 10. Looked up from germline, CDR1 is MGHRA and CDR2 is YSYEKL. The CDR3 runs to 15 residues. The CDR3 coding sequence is TGCGCCAGCAGCCCCGAGGCCACACAGGGGAATGAGCAGTTCTTC. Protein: CASSPEATQGNEQFF.

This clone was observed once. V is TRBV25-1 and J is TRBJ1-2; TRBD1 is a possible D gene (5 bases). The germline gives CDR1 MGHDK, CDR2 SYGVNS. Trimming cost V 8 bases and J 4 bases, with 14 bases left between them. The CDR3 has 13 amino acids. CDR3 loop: CASGLGGTYGYTF. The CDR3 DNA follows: TGTGCCAGCGGGCTGGGGGGAACCTATGGCTACACCTTC.

The CDR3 DNA reads TGTGCCAGCAGCCCACTGCCCAGGGGGGAATGGGTCAATCAGCCCCAGCATTTT. This gives the protein CASSPLPRGEWVNQPQHF. The chain has TRBV11-2 and TRBJ1-5; 7 nucleotides agree with TRBD1. The ends lost 5 bases at V and 3 bases at J; junction bases unmatched: 16. This CDR3 has 18 amino acids. Looked up from germline, CDR1 is SGHAT and CDR2 is FQNNGV.

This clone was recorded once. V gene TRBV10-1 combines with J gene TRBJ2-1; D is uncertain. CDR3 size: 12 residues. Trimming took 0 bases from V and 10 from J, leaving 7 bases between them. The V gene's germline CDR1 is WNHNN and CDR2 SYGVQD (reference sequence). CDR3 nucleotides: TGCGCCAGCAGTGAGTCGACTGGGGAGCAGTTCTTC. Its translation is CASSESTGEQFF.

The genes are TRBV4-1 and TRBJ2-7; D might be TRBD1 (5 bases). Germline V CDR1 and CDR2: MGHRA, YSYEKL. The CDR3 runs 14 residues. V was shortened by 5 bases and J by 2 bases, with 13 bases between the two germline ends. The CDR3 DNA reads TGCGCCAGCAGCTCTCCAGGGCGTGCCTACGAGCAGTACTTC. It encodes CASSSPGRAYEQYF.